These 21 T cell receptor beta chains share one sample of origin, sequenced in a study of lymphopenia after photon versus proton radiotherapy. The protocol was immunoSEQ multiplex PCR, while the TCRdb copy is restricted to in-frame clones and leaves out a portion. Of some 40,000 clones in the sample, around nine tenths were seen once. The starting material was peripheral blood, obtained from a patient treated with photon-based radiotherapy. These receptors originate from a man between 60 and 75 years old with cholangiocarcinoma.

The chain employs TRBV6-1 and TRBJ1-5; D remains unclear. The CDR3 loop spans 14 amino acids. The V end lost 4 bases, the J end lost 5 bases, and 12 bases lay between the germline ends. CDR1 is MNHNS and CDR2 is SASEGT in the germline V gene. The CDR3 spells CASSGPAIYQPQHF. The CDR3 DNA is TGTGCCAGCAGTGGGCCGGCGATCTATCAGCCCCAGCATTTT.

The rearrangement joins TRBV9 to TRBJ2-7; the D gene is possibly TRBD2 (5 bases). Deletions cut 0 bases from V and 3 bases from J, with 13 bases between. The CDR3 has 15 residues. The germline CDR1 and CDR2 sequences are SGDLS and YYNGEE. The CDR3: CASSVGPDGDYEQYF. CDR3 DNA sequence: TGTGCCAGCAGCGTAGGCCCGGACGGGGACTACGAGCAGTACTTC.

The rearrangement joins TRBV7-9 to TRBJ1-5; D is ambiguous. This CDR3 has 12 residues. Germline V lookup: CDR1 SEHNR, CDR2 FQNEAQ (reference sequence). The V gene lost 1 base and the J gene lost 7 bases, with 5 bases spanning the gap. The CDR3 region is CASSLGSQPQHF. In DNA form, the CDR3 reads TGTGCCAGCAGCTTAGGTTCCCAGCCCCAGCATTTT. Full variable domain (missing parts from reference TRBV7-9 and TRBJ1-5): DTGVSQNPRHKITKRGQNVTFRCDPISEHNRLYWYRQTLGQGPEFLTYFQNEAQLEKSRLLSDRFSAERPKGSFSTLEIQRTEQGDSAMYLCASSLGSQPQHFGDGTRLSIL.

V and J are TRBV11-3 and TRBJ2-1; D gene ambiguous. The CDR3 has 13 residues. The V gene's germline CDR1 is SGHNT and CDR2 YENEEA. Trimming removed 4 bases at V and 7 bases at J, with 11 bases between. The CDR3 here is CASSYSVVNEQFF. CDR3 sequence (DNA): TGTGCCAGCAGCTACTCAGTGGTAAATGAGCAGTTCTTC.

The gene calls are TRBV6-5 and TRBJ2-7; a weak D match, TRBD2 (6 bases). From germline, CDR1 is MNHEY and CDR2 SVGAGI. The CDR3 is 14 residues long. Trimming left V 0 bases short and J 5 bases short, with 11 bases between. The CDR3 sequence: CASSYSQGGNEQYF. In nucleotides, the CDR3 is TGTGCCAGCAGTTACTCGCAGGGCGGGAACGAGCAGTACTTC.

The genes are TRBV5-4 and TRBJ2-2, with a tentative D call TRBD2 (5 bases). With 3 bases removed from V and 6 bases from J, the gap between germline ends came to 6 bases. Germline CDR1 and CDR2: SGHNT and YYREEE (reference sequence). The CDR3 runs to 12 residues. The CDR3 here is CASSYGAGELFF. CDR3 nucleotide sequence: TGTGCCAGCAGCTACGGGGCCGGGGAGCTGTTTTTT.

This chain connects TRBV4-1 to TRBJ2-4; no definite D call. Germline V CDR1 and CDR2: MGHRA, YSYEKL. The CDR3 is 16 residues long. The V gene lost 0 bases and the J gene lost 0 bases, with 9 bases spanning the gap. The CDR3 DNA follows: TGCGCCAGCAGCCAAGATTCAACGGTAGCCAAAAACATTCAGTACTTC. It is translated as CASSQDSTVAKNIQYF.

This clone was counted once. The chain carries TRBV15 and TRBJ1-4, with TRBD1 matching over 8 bases. Germline V gene lookup returns CDR1 LNHNV and CDR2 YYDKDF (reference sequence). The CDR3 has 16 amino acids. After removal of 1 base from V and 6 bases from J, the junction contained 7 bases not matched to a gene. The DNA of the CDR3 is TGTGCCACCAGCAGAGCGGGGGGACAGGAATATGAAAAACTGTTTTTT. As protein: CATSRAGGQEYEKLFF.

The genes are TRBV7-3 and TRBJ1-4, with TRBD1 matching over 7 bases. The germline V gene encodes CDR1 SGHTA and CDR2 FQGTGA. Trimming removed 1 base from V and 2 bases from J; junction bases left unmatched: 13. This CDR3 spans 19 amino acids. The DNA for the CDR3 is TGTGCCAGCAGCTTAAAGGGGAATCGACAGGGCTGGACTAATGAAAAACTGTTTTTT. Protein: CASSLKGNRQGWTNEKLFF.

This clone showed up just once. The V call is TRBV6-6, the J call TRBJ2-7, with 9 bases identical to TRBD1. The CDR3 is 15 residues long. Looked up from germline, CDR1 is MNHNY and CDR2 is SVGAGI (reference sequence). The V and J ends lost 2 bases and 3 bases, in that order; junction bases with no gene match: 5. The CDR3 sequence is CASSYPGQGVYEQYF. For the CDR3, the DNA is TGTGCCAGCAGTTACCCGGGACAGGGTGTCTACGAGCAGTACTTC.

This sequence joins TRBV19 and TRBJ1-2; D is unclear. V gave up 2 bases and J gave up 4 bases, with 11 bases separating them. CDR3 length equals 14 residues. From germline, CDR1 is LNHDA and CDR2 SQIVND (reference sequence). CDR3 protein: CASSIRTNGYGYTF. CDR3 DNA sequence: TGTGCCAGTAGTATAAGAACGAATGGCTATGGCTACACCTTC.

This chain joins TRBV5-1 and TRBJ1-1, with D tentatively TRBD1 (5 bases). V dropped 0 bases and J dropped 3 bases, with 12 bases sitting between them. This CDR3 spans 15 amino acids. Germline CDR1 is SGHRS and CDR2 is YFSETQ. CDR3 region: CASSLAVLGDTEAFF. The CDR3 nucleotides read TGCGCCAGCAGCTTGGCTGTATTAGGGGACACTGAAGCTTTCTTT.

The chain recombines TRBV10-1 with TRBJ2-2, with TRBD1 identical over 10 bases. CDR1 is WNHNN and CDR2 is SYGVQD in the germline V gene (reference sequence). V was pared by 3 bases and J by 3 bases, with 16 bases of the junction left unmatched. CDR3 length: 20 residues. For the CDR3, the DNA is TGCGCCAGCAGTGAAGAGGGGACAGGGGTATTTGCCGGGGACACCGGGGAGCTGTTTTTT. Translated: CASSEEGTGVFAGDTGELFF.

V gene TRBV7-9 combines with J gene TRBJ2-1; no firm D call. V dropped 1 base and J dropped 13 bases, with 11 bases sitting between them. The V gene's germline CDR1 is SEHNR and CDR2 FQNEAQ (reference sequence). The CDR3 contains 12 residues. The CDR3 here is CASSLDSPVQFF. As DNA, the CDR3 is TGTGCCAGCAGCTTAGACAGTCCGGTCCAGTTCTTC.

The chain couples TRBV7-9 to TRBJ2-7, with unresolved D. Trimming cost V 2 bases and J 5 bases, with 7 bases left between them. The CDR3 has 12 residues. Germline assignment: CDR1 SEHNR and CDR2 FQNEAQ (reference sequence). CDR3 loop: CASSLNGDEQYF. The CDR3 DNA sequence: TGTGCCAGCAGCTTAAATGGGGACGAGCAGTACTTC.

This chain uses TRBV14 with TRBJ2-3; D is possibly TRBD2 (6 bases). The CDR3 runs to 15 residues. Per germline, CDR1 SGHDN and CDR2 FVKESK. Deletions cut 6 bases from V and 7 bases from J, with 20 bases between. This chain's CDR3 is CASSLAGREPHTQYF. DNA of the CDR3: TGTGCCAGCAGTCTCGCAGGTCGGGAGCCTCATACGCAGTATTTT.

This sequence joins TRBV2 and TRBJ2-1, with TRBD2 matching 8 bases. J was trimmed by 5 bases and V by 8 bases; bases with no gene match: 14. The CDR3 totals 16 residues. The germline V gene has CDR1 SNHLY and CDR2 FYNNEI. Here the CDR3 DNA reads TGTGCCAGCTCCCCGGGACTAGGGGGGGGAAACAATGAGCAGTTCTTC. This sequence encodes CASSPGLGGGNNEQFF.

This rearrangement joins TRBV28 to TRBJ1-1; no clear D. The V gene's germline CDR1 is MDHEN and CDR2 SYDVKM. This CDR3 contains 13 residues. V lost 2 bases, J lost 9 bases, and 13 bases lay in between. The CDR3 loop is CASSLGITAKAFF. Written as DNA, the CDR3 is TGTGCCAGCAGTTTAGGTATTACAGCAAAAGCTTTCTTT.

The V call is TRBV5-1, the J call TRBJ2-3; no clear D. V lost 0 bases and J lost 2, with 7 bases in between. The CDR3 covers 14 residues. The germline V gene has CDR1 SGHRS and CDR2 YFSETQ. The DNA of the CDR3 is TGCGCCAGCAGCTTGGGCTTATACACAGATACGCAGTATTTT. It is translated as CASSLGLYTDTQYF. Combining the CDR3 with reference TRBV5-1 and TRBJ2-3 gives the whole variable domain KAGVTQTPRYLIKTRGQQVTLSCSPISGHRSVSWYQQTPGQGLQFLFEYFSETQRNKGNFPGRFSGRQFSNSRSEMNVSTLELGDSALYLCASSLGLYTDTQYFGPGTRLTVL.

The gene calls are TRBV7-2 and TRBJ2-1; D gene uncertain. Per germline, CDR1 SGHTA and CDR2 FQGNSA. V lost 0 bases and J 7 bases, leaving 7 bases between the germline ends. The CDR3 sequence is 13 residues long. The chain's CDR3 is CASSLAPMNEQFF. CDR3 bases: TGTGCCAGCAGCTTAGCCCCCATGAATGAGCAGTTCTTC.

CDR3 residues: CASSSIAVAGNTIYF. In nucleotides, the CDR3 is TGTGCCAGCAGCTCCATTGCGGTAGCTGGAAACACCATATATTTT. The V gene is TRBV7-2, the J gene TRBJ1-3; no firm D call. Trimming shortened V by 4 bases and J by 2 bases, and 12 bases separated the two germline ends. The CDR3 loop spans 15 amino acids. Germline CDR1 and CDR2: SGHTA and FQGNSA.